The sequence of this TCR beta chain was determined in a study of post-analysis software for immune sequencing data. Study-wide background: Progressive-relapsing, secondary progressive and relapsing-remitting multiple sclerosis were among the disease courses included. Whole-study results and caveats: Significantly lower normalized Chao1 diversity was seen in multiple sclerosis patients than in controls. About five TRBV segments, including TRBV5-6, TRBV5-1 and TRBV20-1, were more frequent in patients than controls. Pronounced co-clustering by F measure was evident among identically batched samples.

The CDR3 consists of 13 residues. Deletions cut 4 bases from V and 6 bases from J, with 10 bases between. Germline CDR1 SGHTA, CDR2 FQGNSA. With respect to this clonotype: Its antigen is still unknown.

The TCR beta cDNA libraries carried unique molecular identifiers. Input amounts of about 0.95 to 10 million T cells were used. These gave about 500,000 cDNA molecules, so each molecule approximated one T cell. One entry per CDR3 protein, called by TCRdb with MiXCR from the PCR reads. This sample has hundreds of thousands of distinct CDR3 sequences, with 25% to 30% found just once. The chain is built from TRBV7-2 and TRBJ1-5; D perhaps matches TRBD1 (6 bases). The sequencing sample was made of blood. The TCR comes from a girl between 5 and 17 years old with multiple sclerosis. The CDR3 region has the DNA TGTGCCAGCAGCTCGGCAGGGGCTCAGCCCCAGCATTTT. Translation gives CASSSAGAQPQHF.